These 7 T cell receptor beta chains were all obtained from the same sample, sequenced in a study of blood T cell repertoires in COVID-19. Profiled with immunoSEQ multiplex PCR; TCRdb holds only in-frame clones, not every one. The sample includes 330,000 or so clones, about 90% of them seen just once. What was sequenced was PBMCs or T cells enriched from blood (not recorded which). The receptor source for this set is a woman between 25 and 40 years old who had recovered from COVID-19.

V is TRBV27 and J is TRBJ2-1; 11 nucleotides match TRBD2. This CDR3 region has 15 residues. The J segment lost 5 bases and the V segment lost 3 bases, leaving 3 bases of the junction unmatched. From germline, CDR1 is MNHEY and CDR2 SMNVEV (reference sequence). CDR3 nucleotides: TGTGCCAGCAGTTTGGGACTAGCGGAAAACAATGAGCAGTTCTTC. Amino acid sequence: CASSLGLAENNEQFF.

A single count supports this clone. V and J are TRBV4-1 and TRBJ1-2; the match to TRBD1 covers 8 bases. Looked up from germline, CDR1 is MGHRA and CDR2 is YSYEKL. Trimming cost V 7 bases and J 2 bases; bases outside gene matches: 6. This CDR3 is 14 amino acids long. This chain's CDR3 is CASNLDRGNYGYTF. DNA for the CDR3: TGCGCCAGCAACCTTGACAGGGGAAACTATGGCTACACCTTC.

The gene calls are TRBV10-3 and TRBJ1-2; 8 bases are a match to TRBD1. Germline values: CDR1 ENHRY, CDR2 SYGVKD. The CDR3 covers 14 residues. The trim removed 5 bases at V and 5 bases at J, leaving 7 bases unmatched. For the CDR3, the DNA is TGTGCCATCAGTTTCGACAGGGGAAGGTATGGCTACACCTTC. Translating gives CAISFDRGRYGYTF.

CDR3 in DNA: TGCGCCAGCAGTGATGCAGGGGCATCCTACGAGCAGTACTTC. Translation: CASSDAGASYEQYF. This rearrangement joins TRBV10-2 to TRBJ2-7; TRBD1 is a possible D gene (6 bases). CDR1 is WSHSY and CDR2 is SAAADI in the germline V gene. V shed 3 bases and J shed 1 base, with 10 bases lying between them. This CDR3 is 14 amino acids long.

The chain uses TRBV27 and TRBJ2-1; D unclear. CDR1 is MNHEY, CDR2 SMNVEV, per germline (reference sequence). CDR3 length: 16 amino acids. V was pared by 5 bases and J by 0 bases, with 14 bases between. The CDR3 region has the DNA TGTGCCAGCAGTCCCTCGGCCACTATCTCCTACAATGAGCAGTTCTTC. Translating it yields CASSPSATISYNEQFF.

This chain uses TRBV7-8 with TRBJ2-3, with TRBD1 matching 7 bases. Germline V lookup: CDR1 SGHVS, CDR2 FQNEAQ. The ends lost 2 bases at V and 5 bases at J; junction bases unmatched: 4. This CDR3 contains 14 residues. For the CDR3, the DNA is TGTGCCAGCAGCTTAAAAAGGGGGCAAGATACGCAGTATTTT. Its protein is CASSLKRGQDTQYF.

This clone was seen only once. CDR3 in DNA: TGTGCCAGCAGTTTAAGGGCTAGCGGCCATTACGAGCAGTACTTC. Protein product: CASSLRASGHYEQYF. V usage is TRBV27 and J usage is TRBJ2-7, with 7 bases matching TRBD2. The CDR3 loop spans 15 amino acids. Germline CDR1 reads MNHEY; CDR2 reads SMNVEV (reference sequence). V trimming: 2 bases; J trimming: 4 bases; junction bases outside the gene matches: 8.